This is a list of T cell receptor beta chains from one sample in a study of vaccination and CD4 T cells after COVID-19. TCRdb called the PCR reads again in MiXCR, with one record for every CDR3 protein. This table has 15,000 to 20,000 distinct CDR3 sequences, around 46% appearing once. Antigens for these TCRs are unknown. The sample consisted of CD4+ T cells from blood, cultured in vitro, taken before SARS-CoV-2 vaccination. The origin of the receptors is a human donor who had recovered from COVID-19. Both conserved end residues are part of each CDR3. The D gene is left open where the match is weak. Part of the rows lack a size; the others show once, few, many or a class for expanded clones.

>16|NA|TRBV19|TRBJ1-5|NA
TGTGCCAGTACCGCTCAGGTGACAGGTCGCAATCAGCCCCAGCATTTT
CASTAQVTGRNQPQHF
>16|NA|TRBV11-2|TRBJ2-3|NA
TGTGCCAGCAGCAACCGCAGGGATGGGGGCACAGATACGCAGTATTTT
CASSNRRDGGTDTQYF
>14|TRBD1|TRBV28|TRBJ2-7|NA
TGTGCCAGCGGCACGGGGGACAGGGGTTACGAGCAGTACTTC
CASGTGDRGYEQYF
>14|NA|TRBV11-3|TRBJ2-5|NA
TGTGCCAGCAGCCCATCGGCAGCCCAAGAGACCCAGTACTTC
CASSPSAAQETQYF
>16|TRBD2|TRBV27|TRBJ2-5|NA
TGTGCCAGCAGTTATATGGCGGGGGGCCCTTCGGAGACCCAGTACTTC
CASSYMAGGPSETQYF
>16|NA|TRBV7-2|TRBJ2-1|NA
TGTGCCAGCAGCGCGGGGGGGACAGGGATATACAATGAGCAGTTCTTC
CASSAGGTGIYNEQFF
>14|NA|TRBV7-9|TRBJ2-2|NA
TGTGCCAGCAGCTTTTTTCAGGGAACCGGGGAGCTGTTTTTT
CASSFFQGTGELFF
>17|NA|TRBV7-2|TRBJ2-1|NA
TGTGCCAGCAGCTTAGTTGGGGGGCGGATTGGTATCAATGAGCAGTTCTTC
CASSLVGGRIGINEQFF
>16|NA|TRBV6-1|TRBJ2-2|few
TGTGCCAGCAGCCCAACCCGACAGGCGAACACCGGGGAGCTGTTTTTT
CASSPTRQANTGELFF
>18|TRBD1|TRBV7-9|TRBJ2-2|NA
TGTGCCAGCACCTACCTGTCCCGGACAGGGCCAAAGACCGGGGAGCTGTTTTTT
CASTYLSRTGPKTGELFF
>14|NA|TRBV2|TRBJ1-1|few
TGTGCCAGCAATAACCAGGGCCTAGCAGCTGAAGCTTTCTTT
CASNNQGLAAEAFF
>15|TRBD2|TRBV7-2|TRBJ2-1|NA
TGTGCCAGCAGCTTAATGGGGACTAGTGGGGATGAGCAGTTCTTC
CASSLMGTSGDEQFF
>12|NA|TRBV7-8|TRBJ1-1|few
TGTGCCAGCAGCTTACTACGGGATAAGTTGGACTTT
CASSLLRDKLDF
>15|TRBD1|TRBV20-1|TRBJ2-7|NA
TGCAGTGCTAGTACCCCCAGGGGGAGCTCCTACGAGCAGTACTTC
CSASTPRGSSYEQYF
>14|NA|TRBV5-4|TRBJ1-1|NA
TGTGCCAGCAGCTTGGTAGGGGGTCGCACTGAAGCTTTCTTT
CASSLVGGRTEAFF
>14|TRBD2|TRBV20-1|TRBJ2-1|few
TGCAGTGCTAGAGGGTCTAGCGGGGTGCCTGAGCAGTTCTTC
CSARGSSGVPEQFF
>13|NA|TRBV12-3/TRBV12-4|TRBJ2-3|few
TGTGCCAGCAGTTTCGGGCGCACAGATACGCAGTATTTT
CASSFGRTDTQYF
>13|TRBD1|TRBV20-1|TRBJ2-1|NA
TGCAGCGCCCGGGACAGGGAGGTCAGTGAGCAGTTCTTC
CSARDREVSEQFF
>16|NA|TRBV7-9|TRBJ1-1|NA
TGTGCCAGCAGCTTAGGGACGGCGGGTTTGAACACTGAAGCTTTCTTT
CASSLGTAGLNTEAFF
>15|TRBD1|TRBV4-3|TRBJ2-5|NA
TGCGCCAGCAGCCAACGACAGGGGGCTAAAGAGACCCAGTACTTC
CASSQRQGAKETQYF
>18|NA|TRBV19|TRBJ1-1|NA
TGTGCCAGTAGTCCCCTGCGGACCAGAGGCAGCGGGGGCACTGAAGCTTTCTTT
CASSPLRTRGSGGTEAFF
>14|NA|TRBV6-1|TRBJ2-5|NA
TGTGCCAGCAGAACTCAGGGGCAAGGCGAGACCCAGTACTTC
CASRTQGQGETQYF
>15|TRBD1|TRBV19|TRBJ2-1|once
TGTGCCAGTAGTATAGAAGCTACCAGGGGGCATGAGCAGTTCTTC
CASSIEATRGHEQFF
>15|NA|TRBV5-1|TRBJ2-7|NA
TGCGCCAGCAGACTGCAACAGGGAGCGATCTACGAGCAGTACTTC
CASRLQQGAIYEQYF
>15|TRBD2|TRBV20-1|TRBJ2-7|NA
TGCAGTGCTATCGGGACTAGCGGGAGCTCCTACGAGCAGTACTTC
CSAIGTSGSSYEQYF
>14|NA|TRBV19|TRBJ1-5|few
TGTGCCAGTAGCCGGGTTGACCCCAATCAGCCCCAGCATTTT
CASSRVDPNQPQHF
>19|TRBD2|TRBV27|TRBJ2-2|few
TGTGCCAGCAGTTCTGACTTTGGTCGCCTACGCGGGAGGGGAGGGGAGCTGTTTTTT
CASSSDFGRLRGRGGELFF
>13|NA|TRBV7-2|TRBJ1-2|NA
TGTGCCAGCAGCTTACCTAAGGACGGTGGCTACACCTTC
CASSLPKDGGYTF
>13|NA|TRBV19|TRBJ1-6|NA
TGTGCCAGTAGTACCCAGCCGGGCACAGAACTCCACTTT
CASSTQPGTELHF
>15|NA|TRBV28|TRBJ2-3|once
TGTGCCAGCAGTCGATCGGACTTGGAGGGGGATACGCAGTATTTT
CASSRSDLEGDTQYF
>12|NA|TRBV19|TRBJ1-2|NA
TGTGCCAGTAGTCGGGGGGACTATGGCTACACCTTC
CASSRGDYGYTF
>15|TRBD2|TRBV7-2|TRBJ2-1|few
TGTGCCAGCAGCTTAGGAGCGGGGGGGCTGGTTGAGCAGTTCTTC
CASSLGAGGLVEQFF
>14|NA|TRBV20-1|TRBJ2-6|NA
TGCAGTGCTAGACAGGGCTCCGGGGCCAACGTCCTGACTTTC
CSARQGSGANVLTF
>14|NA|TRBV11-3|TRBJ2-1|NA
TGTGCCAGCAGCTGGGACTCGCAGCCCCATGAGCAGTTCTTC
CASSWDSQPHEQFF
>16|NA|TRBV19|TRBJ1-1|few
TGTGCCAGTAGTATAACGGGGGGTAGGTTGGGCACTGAAGCTTTCTTT
CASSITGGRLGTEAFF
>16|NA|TRBV11-3|TRBJ2-5|once
TGTGCCAGCAGCTTAGGCAGGACGGGCGTCCAAGAGACCCAGTACTTC
CASSLGRTGVQETQYF
>16|NA|TRBV7-2|TRBJ1-2|few
TGTGCCAGCAGCGGGCGAGGGGTGGAGGGCAACTATGGCTACACCTTC
CASSGRGVEGNYGYTF
>16|TRBD1|TRBV24-1|TRBJ2-3|NA
TGTGCCACCAGTGAAACCGGGACAGGGGGCCAAGATACGCAGTATTTT
CATSETGTGGQDTQYF
>16|NA|TRBV6-1|TRBJ1-5|few
TGTGCCAGCACTCGGGGGTTGGGCCTAGGGGCTCAGCCCCAGCATTTT
CASTRGLGLGAQPQHF
>15|NA|TRBV10-3|TRBJ1-5|NA
TGTGCCATCAGTGAGGGCAGGTTTAGCAATCAGCCCCAGCATTTT
CAISEGRFSNQPQHF
>11|TRBD1|TRBV6-1|TRBJ1-1|few
TGTGCCAGCTGGACAGGGACTGAAGCTTTCTTT
CASWTGTEAFF